This passage covers 14 T cell receptor beta chains from one sample sequenced in a study of PD-L1 blockade in urothelial cancer. As to time point: peripheral blood 6 weeks after treatment start. Only in-frame clones appear in the TCRdb table, and some are missing; sequencing was by immunoSEQ multiplex PCR. The table includes about 50,000 clones, about 85% detected once. The sample here was PBMCs, taken around atezolizumab (anti-PD-L1) treatment. The receptors were gathered from a middle-aged man with urothelial cancer.

V and J are TRBV23-1 and TRBJ2-7, with a possible D match to TRBD2 (6 bases). TRBV23-1 is flagged as an ORF with uncertain function. The germline V and J ends were trimmed by 0 bases and 2 bases, with 14 bases remaining between them. CDR3 length: 16 residues. CDR3 residues: CASSQSRDSSPYEQYF. The CDR3 DNA follows: TGCGCCAGCAGTCAATCTCGGGACTCAAGTCCCTACGAGCAGTACTTC.

The CDR3 region is CASRPLGRKPVEQYF. The DNA of the CDR3 is TGTGCCAGCAGACCCCTCGGGAGGAAACCGGTCGAGCAGTACTTC. The chain couples TRBV11-2 to TRBJ2-7, with 7 bases that match TRBD2. This CDR3 comprises 15 residues. Germline V lookup: CDR1 SGHAT, CDR2 FQNNGV. The trim removed 6 bases at V and 6 bases at J, leaving 14 bases unmatched.

The V gene is TRBV5-1, the J gene TRBJ1-2; 8 nucleotides align to TRBD1. The length of the CDR3 is 12 residues. Germline-derived CDR1 and CDR2 are SGHRS and YFSETQ. Trimming took 7 bases from V and 8 from J; bases not matched to a gene: 7. The CDR3 here is CASHLTGVGYTF. The CDR3 nucleotides are TGCGCCAGCCATTTGACAGGGGTCGGCTACACCTTC.

The rearrangement links TRBV5-8 to TRBJ2-1, with 7 bases identical to TRBD2. Germline lookup yields CDR1 SGHTS and CDR2 YDEGEE. This CDR3 is built from 14 residues. After removal of 0 bases from V and 5 bases from J, the junction contained 2 bases not matched to a gene. The CDR3 DNA sequence: TGTGCCAGCAGCTTGGGACTAGCCCACAATGAGCAGTTCTTC. Encoded protein: CASSLGLAHNEQFF. Together with reference TRBV5-8 and TRBJ2-1, the CDR3 gives the full variable domain: EAGVTQSPTHLIKTRGQQATLRCSPISGHTSVYWYQQALGLGLQFLLWYDEGEERNRGNFPPRFSGRQFPNYSSELNVNALELEDSALYLCASSLGLAHNEQFFGPGTRLTVL.

J is TRBJ1-1 and V is TRBV11-2, with no clear D. Between the trimmed V and J ends, which lost 7 bases and 6 bases, there was a span of 9 bases. The CDR3 spans 11 residues. CDR1 and CDR2 from the germline V gene are SGHAT and FQNNGV. Written as DNA, the CDR3 is TGTGCCAGCACATACAGCTCTGAAGCTTTCTTT. This encodes CASTYSSEAFF.

This sequence joins TRBV9 and TRBJ2-7, with D possibly TRBD1 on 6 matching bases. Trimming pared 3 bases from V and 4 bases from J, leaving 11 bases between. Looked up from germline, CDR1 is SGDLS and CDR2 is YYNGEE. CDR3 length: 13 amino acids. The DNA for the CDR3 is TGTGCCAGCAGCGGAGGAACAGGGTACGAGCAGTACTTC. Translating it yields CASSGGTGYEQYF.

This chain joins TRBV9 and TRBJ2-6; weak D call: TRBD1 (6 bases). This CDR3 is built from 16 residues. With 0 bases removed from V and 4 bases from J, the gap between germline ends came to 11 bases. Germline CDR1 reads SGDLS; CDR2 reads YYNGEE. CDR3 nucleotide sequence: TGTGCCAGCAGCGTAGGGACAGATCGGGGGGCCAACGTCCTGACTTTC. It translates to CASSVGTDRGANVLTF.

This chain links TRBV6-1 with TRBJ1-5; 7 bases are a match to TRBD1. The CDR3 sequence is 15 residues long. V trimming: 6 bases; J trimming: 1 base; junction bases outside the gene matches: 6. Germline loops: CDR1 MNHNS, CDR2 SASEGT. Here the CDR3 DNA reads TGTGCCAGCAGCCCTGGGACAGCAAGCAATCAGCCCCAGCATTTT. As protein: CASSPGTASNQPQHF.

Only a few counts were recorded for this clone. The chain couples TRBV6-1 to TRBJ2-7; TRBD2 might be the D (6 bases). This CDR3 spans 16 amino acids. The V end was cut by 2 bases, the J end by 0 bases, with 14 bases between. The germline V gene has CDR1 MNHNS and CDR2 SASEGT. The CDR3, as DNA: TGTGCCAGCAGTGAACGCGGGACCGCTTTCTCCTACGAGCAGTACTTC. Translated: CASSERGTAFSYEQYF.

This sequence joins TRBV5-4 and TRBJ1-5, with TRBD1 matching over 10 bases. Germline V CDR1 and CDR2: SGHNT, YYREEE (reference sequence). V trimming: 4 bases; J trimming: 0 bases; junction bases outside the gene matches: 13. There are 19 residues in the CDR3. CDR3 coding DNA: TGTGCCAGCAGCCTGACTGCCGGGACAGGGGATTATAGCAATCAGCCCCAGCATTTT. Its protein is CASSLTAGTGDYSNQPQHF.

This chain's CDR3 is CASGLAGGEYF. Here the CDR3 DNA reads TGTGCCAGCGGCCTAGCGGGGGGGGAGTATTTT. The chain is built from TRBV6-5 and TRBJ2-3; 12 bases map to TRBD2. The junction had 4 bases not matched to a gene; V was cut back by 8 bases and J by 13 bases. Germline V gene data show CDR1 as MNHEY and CDR2 as SVGAGI. CDR3 size: 11 residues.

The chain combines TRBV18 with TRBJ2-7, with a possible D match to TRBD1 (6 bases). The CDR3 spans 16 residues. V was shortened by 5 bases and J by 0 bases, with 17 bases between the two germline ends. The germline V gene has CDR1 KGHSH and CDR2 LQKENI. The CDR3, as DNA: TGTGCCAGCTCATCTCGGACAGATGTAAGCTCCTACGAGCAGTACTTC. Protein sequence: CASSSRTDVSSYEQYF.

CDR3 residues: CASSQDRGGTNEQFF. DNA for the CDR3: TGCGCCAGCAGCCAAGATAGGGGGGGAACTAATGAGCAGTTCTTC. The chain is built from TRBV4-3 and TRBJ2-1; a weak D match, TRBD2 (7 bases). Germline V gives CDR1 LGHNA, CDR2 YSLEER. Trimming shortened V by 0 bases and J by 7 bases, and 13 bases separated the two germline ends. The CDR3 consists of 15 residues.

This rearrangement joins TRBV7-9 to TRBJ2-7; no clear D. This CDR3 is built from 14 residues. Per germline, CDR1 SEHNR and CDR2 FQNEAQ (reference sequence). Trimming took off 2 bases at V and 3 bases at J, with 11 bases between the two ends. CDR3 in DNA: TGTGCCAGCAGCTTATCAAACCGGTACTACGAGCAGTACTTC. It codes for CASSLSNRYYEQYF.